In its sample, the clone carrying this TCR beta chain is medium-sized. Its specificity is not known. Trimming stripped 6 bases from V and 5 bases from J, with 10 bases between. This CDR3 comprises 12 residues. TRBV12-4/TRBJ1-2 clonotypes were amplified with adaptor-ligated barcode primers. MiXCR, run by TCRdb on the multiplex PCR reads, gives a single entry per CDR3 protein. Of approximately 460 distinct CDR3 sequences listed, 7.8% are singletons. The sorted Tregs were CD4+CD25+CD127-/low cells. Study-wide results and caveats: The TCR gene usage of tumor memory CD4+ T cells clustered together with blood and lymph node memory CD4+ cells and with lymph node naive CD4+ cells. Tumor Tregs overlapped most with tumor, then blood, naive CD4+ cells. Roughly an eighth of tumor Treg sequences matched naive CD4+ cells.

V gene TRBV12-3 or TRBV12-4 combines with J gene TRBJ1-2, with D maybe TRBD1 (6 bases). This sequence was found in a female donor with breast cancer. The sample consisted of tumor-infiltrating Tregs sorted from the breast tumor. The CDR3 loop is CASSPGQYGYTF. The CDR3 nucleotides are TGTGCCAGCAGCCCCGGACAGTATGGCTACACCTTC.